One and the same sample provided the 11 T cell receptor beta chains below, sequenced in a study of cytomegalovirus exposure and HLA in healthy donors. Primers: 60 Vbeta forward and 13 Jbeta reverse. Sequencing was performed with immunoSEQ multiplex PCR; in TCRdb, only in-frame clones are kept and a portion is missing. The profile shows about 160,000 clones, roughly 80% of them singletons. The material sequenced was PBMCs. The receptors shown here come from a man aged 25 to 45 in good health and CMV-seronegative.

This clone was counted between two and nine times. J is TRBJ2-5 and V is TRBV28, with 10 nucleotides matching TRBD1. The CDR3 runs to 14 residues. V lost 6 bases and J lost 6; bases outside the gene matches: 7. Germline lookup yields CDR1 MDHEN and CDR2 SYDVKM. Here the CDR3 reads CASRFPGQGQTQYF. Here the CDR3 DNA reads TGTGCCAGCAGGTTTCCGGGACAGGGGCAGACCCAGTACTTC.

The chain joins TRBV13 to TRBJ1-3, with 7 nucleotides matching TRBD1. This CDR3 has 19 residues. Germline V CDR1 and CDR2: PRHDT, FYEKMQ (reference sequence). J gave up 0 bases and V 1 base, and 12 bases lay outside the gene matches. The CDR3 sequence is CASSLEPPQGGSSGNTIYF. CDR3 in DNA: TGTGCCAGCAGCTTAGAACCCCCCCAGGGGGGTAGCTCTGGAAACACCATATATTTT.

Here the CDR3 DNA reads TGCGCCAGCAGCCAAGTGTTGGCAGGTCCACCCCTCCACTTT. Its protein is CASSQVLAGPPLHF. The chain links TRBV4-3 to TRBJ1-6; no clear D. V was trimmed by 1 base and J by 11 bases, leaving 12 bases between them. The length of the CDR3 is 14 residues. The V gene's germline CDR1 is LGHNA and CDR2 YSLEER.

This clone was seen a few times. The V call is TRBV11-2, the J call TRBJ2-2; D is possibly TRBD1 (6 bases). This CDR3 contains 17 residues. Deletions cut 5 bases from V and 0 bases from J, with 16 bases between. The germline CDR1 and CDR2 sequences are SGHAT and FQNNGV. The CDR3, as DNA: TGTGCCAGCAGCCTAAGGACGGACAGTACGAACACCGGGGAGCTGTTTTTT. Its translation: CASSLRTDSTNTGELFF.

This clone was observed a single time. The CDR3 DNA reads TGTGCCAGCAGCCCAACGGGACTAGTTAGGGGAAAGTTCTTC. Its protein is CASSPTGLVRGKFF. The chain has TRBV13 and TRBJ2-1; 8 bases line up with TRBD2. The CDR3 is made up of 14 amino acids. Per the germline V gene, CDR1 is PRHDT and CDR2 is FYEKMQ (reference sequence). Trimming at V came to 5 bases and at J to 14 bases, leaving 14 bases not matched to a gene.

With respect to this clone: The junction does not match germline at one end; this may be a read error. This chain uses TRBV18 with TRBJ1-1; TRBD1 aligns across 7 bases. CDR1 and CDR2 from the germline V gene are KGHSH and LQKENI. The CDR3 spans 15 residues. CDR3 amino acids: CASSSSTGRDTGAFF. Here the CDR3 DNA reads TGTGCCAGCTCATCTTCGACAGGGCGCGACACTGGAGCTTTCTTT.

The V gene is TRBV28, the J gene TRBJ2-2, with D tentatively TRBD1 (6 bases). The V gene's germline CDR1 is MDHEN and CDR2 SYDVKM. V lost 11 bases and J lost 2, with 15 bases in between. The CDR3 sequence is 14 residues long. The CDR3 DNA reads TGTGCCGGGTCTACGACAGGCAACACCGGGGAGCTGTTTTTT. This encodes CAGSTTGNTGELFF.

Remarks on this clone: Different DNA sequences within this sample yield the same CDR3. This rearrangement joins TRBV9 to TRBJ2-1, with 11 bases lining up with TRBD2. The CDR3 is 19 residues long. Per the germline V gene, CDR1 is SGDLS and CDR2 is YYNGEE. The V segment lost 0 bases and the J segment 2 bases; nucleotides outside the gene matches: 10. This chain's CDR3 is CASSVVGTQTSGTYNEQFF. CDR3 DNA: TGTGCCAGCAGCGTAGTAGGAACTCAGACTAGCGGGACCTACAATGAGCAGTTCTTC.

The table lists this clone with a count of one. This sequence joins TRBV7-9 and TRBJ1-2; D ambiguous. V was clipped by 2 bases and J by 5 bases, with 6 bases between them. There are 12 residues in the CDR3. Germline CDR1 and CDR2: SEHNR and FQNEAQ (reference sequence). As DNA, the CDR3 is TGTGCCAGCAGCTTACTCTTTTATGGCTACACCTTC. Protein product: CASSLLFYGYTF.

This chain joins TRBV7-8 and TRBJ1-5, with a tentative D call TRBD1 (5 bases). Germline CDR1 reads SGHVS; CDR2 reads FQNEAQ. V was clipped by 1 base and J by 4 bases, with 11 bases between them. This CDR3 has 15 amino acids. For the CDR3, the DNA is TGTGCCAGCAGCTTAGGACCAGGGAATAATCAGCCCCAGCATTTT. Encoded protein: CASSLGPGNNQPQHF.

This clone was observed a few times. The J gene is TRBJ2-1, the V gene TRBV4-3; 8 bases align to TRBD2. Germline CDR1 LGHNA, CDR2 YSLEER. V was clipped by 0 bases and J by 6 bases; unmatched bases: 10. The CDR3 is made up of 17 amino acids. CDR3 protein: CASSQDLSGGDLNEQFF. The CDR3, as DNA: TGCGCCAGCAGCCAAGATCTGAGCGGGGGAGACCTCAATGAGCAGTTCTTC.